The source of this TCR beta chain is a study of blood T cell repertoires in COVID-19. The overall study: Sites in the United States, Italy and Spain provided acute and convalescent COVID-19 samples. Nucleic acid was either cDNA or gDNA, and it came from T cells, B-cell-depleted T cells, or PBMCs.

Under the authors' procedure: Amplification from reference gene primers served as the basis for estimated nucleated cell counts. TCRdb keeps only in-frame clones here, not all; method: immunoSEQ multiplex PCR. The DNA gave D and trimming, while V, J and clone size come from that table. This table holds about 42,000 clones, 75% to 90% found once. From germline, CDR1 is SGHDT and CDR2 YYEEEE. The junction had 4 bases not matched to a gene; V was cut back by 3 bases and J by 0 bases. The CDR3 has 15 amino acids. V is TRBV5-6 and J is TRBJ2-7, with 9 positions matching TRBD1. Source material: peripheral blood. This receptor was taken from a human donor in a cohort sampled during active COVID-19. CDR3 DNA sequence: TGTGCCAGCAGCTCGGGACAGGGTGGCTCCTACGAGCAGTACTTC. It translates to CASSSGQGGSYEQYF.